The 13 T cell receptor beta chains below were found in one sample sequenced in a study of T-cell memory formation after mild COVID-19. TCRdb re-called the 5' RACE reads with MiXCR, one entry per CDR3 protein. The sample yields 290,000 or so distinct CDR3 sequences, roughly 21% seen once. Material for sequencing was PBMCs or a T cell subset sorted from them (not recorded which). The receptor source for this set is a man aged 18 to 30 who had mild COVID-19 (a few samples of this study predate the infection). Cell type and time point are not known.

This clonotype has just a few counts. The chain uses TRBV3-1 and TRBJ2-7, with 7 bases fitting TRBD2. Germline assignment: CDR1 LGHDT and CDR2 YNNKEL (reference sequence). Trimming took 1 base from V and 4 from J; bases not matched to a gene: 10. The CDR3 is 16 residues long. The CDR3 region is CASSQAGLRGGYEQYF. The CDR3 DNA follows: TGTGCCAGCAGCCAAGCGGGGCTACGCGGGGGATACGAGCAGTACTTC.

This clonotype has just a few counts. The CDR3 DNA follows: TGTGCCAGCAGCCAGTCTGGGGCCAACGTCCTGACTTTC. Translation gives CASSQSGANVLTF. The chain joins TRBV7-9 to TRBJ2-6; D gene unclear. The germline V and J ends were trimmed by 5 bases and 1 base, with 3 bases remaining between them. There are 13 residues in the CDR3. Germline V gene sequence: CDR1 SEHNR, CDR2 FQNEAQ (reference sequence).

The chain employs TRBV4-1 and TRBJ1-4, with unresolved D. V was cut by 4 bases and J by 0 bases, with 9 bases left in between. Looked up from germline, CDR1 is MGHRA and CDR2 is YSYEKL. The CDR3 is 15 residues long. DNA for the CDR3: TGCGCCAGCAGCCCTCGAGAGTCAACTAATGAAAAACTGTTTTTT. It is translated as CASSPRESTNEKLFF.

The chain uses TRBV27 and TRBJ1-2, with 8 bases matching TRBD1. Germline CDR1 is MNHEY and CDR2 is SMNVEV (reference sequence). CDR3 length equals 13 residues. After removal of 6 bases from V and 4 bases from J, the junction contained 4 bases not matched to a gene. CDR3 DNA: TGTGCCAGCAGGACAGGGGAGGGCTATGGCTACACCTTC. It encodes CASRTGEGYGYTF.

V gene TRBV30 combines with J gene TRBJ1-1; D is possibly TRBD1 (5 bases). This CDR3 comprises 13 residues. In germline, CDR1 is GTSNPN, CDR2 SVGIG (reference sequence). Trimming took off 0 bases at V and 4 bases at J, with 9 bases between the two ends. Here the CDR3 reads CAWSVGVGTEAFF. The DNA for the CDR3 is TGTGCCTGGAGTGTAGGGGTGGGCACTGAAGCTTTCTTT.

This clonotype was counted a few times. The chain combines TRBV4-3 with TRBJ1-5; D remains unclear. This CDR3 has 15 residues. Germline CDR1 reads LGHNA; CDR2 reads YSLEER. Between the trimmed V and J ends, which lost 4 bases and 4 bases, there was a span of 14 bases. CDR3 bases: TGCGCCAGCAGCCCCCTGGCCGGCCCTAATCAGCCCCAGCATTTT. This encodes CASSPLAGPNQPQHF.

This clonotype was observed many times. The rearrangement joins TRBV7-6 to TRBJ2-5, with D unresolved. CDR3 length: 15 amino acids. Germline V gene lookup returns CDR1 SGHVS and CDR2 FNYEAQ. V was clipped by 3 bases and J by 0 bases, with 11 bases between them. CDR3 amino acids: CASSLDAGYQETQYF. CDR3 nucleotide sequence: TGTGCCAGCAGCTTGGACGCCGGGTACCAAGAGACCCAGTACTTC.

The V and J genes are TRBV5-1 and TRBJ1-1; D not certain. Germline loops: CDR1 SGHRS, CDR2 YFSETQ. The V and J ends lost 0 bases and 7 bases respectively, with 16 bases between them. This CDR3 comprises 15 residues. The CDR3 protein is CASSLGDPTLVEAFF. CDR3 coding DNA: TGCGCCAGCAGCTTGGGGGATCCTACGCTGGTTGAAGCTTTCTTT.

The rearrangement uses TRBV4-3 and TRBJ2-7; D is undetermined. The CDR3 loop spans 13 amino acids. Looked up from germline, CDR1 is LGHNA and CDR2 is YSLEER. The V gene lost 0 bases and the J gene lost 3 bases, with 6 bases spanning the gap. The CDR3 nucleotides read TGCGCCAGCAGCCAAGATTTGGGCTACGAGCAGTACGTC. It codes for CASSQDLGYEQYV.

This clonotype was seen a handful of times. The rearrangement joins TRBV5-1 to TRBJ2-3; D not resolved. The CDR3 is made up of 15 amino acids. CDR1 SGHRS and CDR2 YFSETQ come from the germline V gene. V was cut by 0 bases and J by 2 bases, with 10 bases left in between. The CDR3 is CASSLAPQPTDTQYF. The CDR3, as DNA: TGCGCCAGCAGCTTGGCTCCCCAGCCCACAGATACGCAGTATTTT. Supplemented by reference TRBV5-1 and TRBJ2-3, the full variable domain reads KAGVTQTPRYLIKTRGQQVTLSCSPISGHRSVSWYQQTPGQGLQFLFEYFSETQRNKGNFPGRFSGRQFSNSRSEMNVSTLELGDSALYLCASSLAPQPTDTQYFGPGTRLTVL.

This chain joins TRBV19 and TRBJ1-2; D is uncertain. Trimming removed 0 bases at V and 4 bases at J, with 12 bases between. The CDR3 sequence is 15 residues long. The germline V gene encodes CDR1 LNHDA and CDR2 SQIVND (reference sequence). CDR3 in DNA: TGTGCCAGTAGTATAGACGGGCAGACCGTCTATGGCTACACCTTC. Residues: CASSIDGQTVYGYTF. Full variable domain (outside the CDR3, taken from reference TRBV19 and TRBJ1-2): DGGITQSPKYLFRKEGQNVTLSCEQNLNHDAMYWYRQDPGQGLRLIYYSQIVNDFQKGDIAEGYSVSREKKESFPLTVTSAQKNPTAFYLCASSIDGQTVYGYTFGSGTRLTVV.

V is TRBV18 and J is TRBJ2-7, with 9 bases lining up with TRBD1. J was trimmed by 3 bases and V by 4 bases; bases with no gene match: 4. The germline V gene encodes CDR1 KGHSH and CDR2 LQKENI. The CDR3 is made up of 14 amino acids. The CDR3 DNA is TGTGCCAGCTCACGGGACAGGGAAAGCTACGAGCAGTACGTC. Its translation is CASSRDRESYEQYV.

The chain couples TRBV18 to TRBJ2-5, with TRBD1 identical over 7 bases. This CDR3 has 16 amino acids. Trimming took 3 bases from V and 5 from J; bases not matched to a gene: 12. In germline, CDR1 is KGHSH, CDR2 LQKENI. The DNA of the CDR3 is TGTGCCAGCTCACCTGGACAGGCAACCACTGGGGAGACCCAGTACTTC. It yields the protein CASSPGQATTGETQYF.